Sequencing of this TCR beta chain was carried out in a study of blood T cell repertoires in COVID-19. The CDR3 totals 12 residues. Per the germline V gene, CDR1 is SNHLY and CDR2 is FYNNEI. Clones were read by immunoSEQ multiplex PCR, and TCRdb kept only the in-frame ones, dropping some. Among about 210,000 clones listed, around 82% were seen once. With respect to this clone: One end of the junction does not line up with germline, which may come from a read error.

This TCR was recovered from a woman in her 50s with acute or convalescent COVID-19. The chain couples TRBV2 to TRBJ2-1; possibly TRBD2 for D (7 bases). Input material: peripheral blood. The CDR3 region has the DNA TGTGCCAGCAGCGAAGGGGGGGGCCAGAAGTTCTTC. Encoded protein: CASSEGGGQKFF.